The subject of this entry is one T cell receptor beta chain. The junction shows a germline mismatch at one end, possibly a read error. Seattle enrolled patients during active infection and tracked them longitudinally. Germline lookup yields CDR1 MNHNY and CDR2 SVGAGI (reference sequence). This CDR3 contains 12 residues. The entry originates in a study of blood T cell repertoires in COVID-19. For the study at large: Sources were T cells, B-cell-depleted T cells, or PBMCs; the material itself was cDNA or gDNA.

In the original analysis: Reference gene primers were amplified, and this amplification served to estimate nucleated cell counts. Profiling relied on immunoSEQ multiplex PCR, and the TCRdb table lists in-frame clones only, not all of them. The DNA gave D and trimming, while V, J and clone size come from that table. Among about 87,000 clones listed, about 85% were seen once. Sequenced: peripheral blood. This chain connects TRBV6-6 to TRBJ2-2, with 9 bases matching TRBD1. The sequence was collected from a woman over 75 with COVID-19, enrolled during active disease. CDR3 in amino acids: CASSYTSSGQGF. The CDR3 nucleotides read TGTGCCAGCAGTTACACTTCCTCTGGACAGGGGTTC.